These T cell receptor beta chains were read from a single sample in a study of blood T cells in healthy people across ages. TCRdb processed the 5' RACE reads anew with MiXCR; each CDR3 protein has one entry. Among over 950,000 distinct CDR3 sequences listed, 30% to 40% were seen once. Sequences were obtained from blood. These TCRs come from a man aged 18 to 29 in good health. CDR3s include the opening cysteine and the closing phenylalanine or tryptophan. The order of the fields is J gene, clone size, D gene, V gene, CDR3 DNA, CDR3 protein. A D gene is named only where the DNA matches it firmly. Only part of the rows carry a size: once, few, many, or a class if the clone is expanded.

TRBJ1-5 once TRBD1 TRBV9 TGTGCCAGCAGCGAACAGGGGATCAATCAGCCCCAGCATTTT CASSEQGINQPQHF
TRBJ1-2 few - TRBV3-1 TGTGCCAGCAGAGGGGCTGGTGGCTACACCTTC CASRGAGGYTF
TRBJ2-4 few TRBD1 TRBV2 TGTGCCAGCAGCGGACAGGATGGGGCCAAAAACATTCAGTACTTC CASSGQDGAKNIQYF
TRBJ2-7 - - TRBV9 TGTGCCAGCAGCGTAGACATCAGGGTCCCCTACGAGCAGTACTTC CASSVDIRVPYEQYF
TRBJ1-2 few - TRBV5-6 TGTGCCAGCAGCTTCCAGGCGGGACTCGAATATGGCTACACCTTC CASSFQAGLEYGYTF
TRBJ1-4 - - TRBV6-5 TGTGCCAGCAGCCCGGGGCGACCAGAAAGCGGTGAAAAACTGTTTTTT CASSPGRPESGEKLFF
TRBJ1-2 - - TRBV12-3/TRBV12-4 TGTGCCAGCAGTCTCGTCTACGGGATACCCTATGGCTACACCTTC CASSLVYGIPYGYTF
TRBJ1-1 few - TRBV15 TGTGCCACCAGCAGAGAGGGAGGTGAGAAAGCTTTCTTT CATSREGGEKAFF
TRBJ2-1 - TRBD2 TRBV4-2 TGTGCCAGCAGCCAAGGCCCCCGTAGCGGGGGGGCCTACAATGAGCAGTTCTTC CASSQGPRSGGAYNEQFF
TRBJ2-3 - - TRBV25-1 TGTGCCAGCTCACAACGATCGGCAGGGAGGTTTGGCACAGATACGCAGTATTTT CASSQRSAGRFGTDTQYF
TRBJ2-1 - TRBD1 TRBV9 TGTGCCAGCAGCGTTGGGACAGGCCCTTTGTACAATGAGCAGTTCTTC CASSVGTGPLYNEQFF
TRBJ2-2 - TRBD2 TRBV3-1 TGTGCCAGCAGCCAGGGACTAGCGGGGGGGCCTCGGACCGGGGAGCTGTTTTTT CASSQGLAGGPRTGELFF
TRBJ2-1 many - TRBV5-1 TGCGCCAGCAGCTTGGTCGTTGAGAATGAGCAGTTCTTC CASSLVVENEQFF
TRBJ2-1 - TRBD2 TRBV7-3 TGTGCCAGCAGCTTGTTGGGAAGACTAGCGGGGGGCAATGAGCAGTTCTTC CASSLLGRLAGGNEQFF
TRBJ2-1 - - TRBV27 TGTGCCAGCAGTCCCATGCTTCAGGGAGAGACCCAGTTCTTC CASSPMLQGETQFF
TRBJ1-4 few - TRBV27 TGTGCCACCTCGGTCAAGGGGGAAAAACTGTTTTTT CATSVKGEKLFF
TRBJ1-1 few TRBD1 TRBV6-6 TGTGCCAGCGCTAGGGGAGGGACAGGGGAGGCTGAAGCTTTCTTT CASARGGTGEAEAFF
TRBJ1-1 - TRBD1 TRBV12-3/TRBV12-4 TGTGCCAGCAGTCTCCTTAGTCCGGGACAGGAGATACCCTTGAACACTGAAGCTTTCTTT CASSLLSPGQEIPLNTEAFF
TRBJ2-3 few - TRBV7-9 TGTGCCAGCAAAAACCTAGCAGATACGCAGTATTTT CASKNLADTQYF
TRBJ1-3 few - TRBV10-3 TGTGCCATCAGTCCCGGGAGGACGGGAAACACCATATATTTT CAISPGRTGNTIYF
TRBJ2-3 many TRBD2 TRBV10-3 TGTGCCATCAGTCTAGCGGAGGAAGCAGATACGCAGTATTTT CAISLAEEADTQYF
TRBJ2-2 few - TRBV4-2 TGTGCCAGCAGGCGACTAGGCGACACCGGGGAGCTGTTTTTT CASRRLGDTGELFF
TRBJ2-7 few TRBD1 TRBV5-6 TGTGCCAGCAGCCCCCAACCCCCGGGACAGGGATCCTACGAGCAGTACTTC CASSPQPPGQGSYEQYF
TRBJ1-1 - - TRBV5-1 TGCGCCAGCAGCTTGGAGTCCATGGGCCGAGGGGCTGAAGCTTTCTTT CASSLESMGRGAEAFF
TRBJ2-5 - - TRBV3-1 TGTGCCAGCAGCCAAGATAACTCGGACAGTATTGGGCTCCAAGAGACCCAGTACTTC CASSQDNSDSIGLQETQYF
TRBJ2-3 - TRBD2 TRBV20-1 TGCAGTGCTAGTCCGGCTAGCGGGTATAGCACAGATACGCAGTATTTT CSASPASGYSTDTQYF
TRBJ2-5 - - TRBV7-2 TGTGCCAGCAGTCCTGCCTGGGGAGGAGAGACCCAGTACTTC CASSPAWGGETQYF
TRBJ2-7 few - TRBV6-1 TGTGCCAGCAGTGAGCCCCCTCTACAGGGCTACGAGCAGTACTTC CASSEPPLQGYEQYF
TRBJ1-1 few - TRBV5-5 TGTGCCAGCAGCGAGCAGGGTTTGGGGCACACTGAAGCTTTCTTT CASSEQGLGHTEAFF
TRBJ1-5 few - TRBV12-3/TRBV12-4 TGTGCCAGCAGTCCCACCGGAGGTTTGGGAGGCAATCAGCCCCAGCATTTT CASSPTGGLGGNQPQHF
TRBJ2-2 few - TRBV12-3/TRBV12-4 TGTGCCAGCAGTTTAAGTGCCGGGGAGCTGTTTTTT CASSLSAGELFF
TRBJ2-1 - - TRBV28 TGTGCCAGCAGTAGCTCCGGGACACAACCAAGTGGGACTTCCTACAATGAGCAGTTCTTC CASSSSGTQPSGTSYNEQFF
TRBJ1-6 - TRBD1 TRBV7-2 TGTGCCAGCAGCTTAGGGACAGGGTATAATTCACCCCTCCACTTT CASSLGTGYNSPLHF
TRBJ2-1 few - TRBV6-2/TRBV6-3 TGTGCCAGCAGTTATTCGTTCCCAGGGAGAGATGAGCAGTTCTTC CASSYSFPGRDEQFF
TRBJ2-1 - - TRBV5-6 TGTGCCAGCAGCTTGGGCAGGCGGGGTGAGCAGTTCTTC CASSLGRRGEQFF
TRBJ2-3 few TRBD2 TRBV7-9 TGTGCCAGCAGCTTACGCGGGGGGGCAGCAGATACGCAGTATTTT CASSLRGGAADTQYF
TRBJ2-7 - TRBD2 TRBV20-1 TGCAGTGCTAGAGGATTTGCGGGGGTGGGGAAATCCTACGAGCAGTACTTC CSARGFAGVGKSYEQYF
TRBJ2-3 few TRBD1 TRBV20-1 TGCAGTGCTAGAGGGACAGGGACCCGTCTGGATACGCAGTATTTT CSARGTGTRLDTQYF
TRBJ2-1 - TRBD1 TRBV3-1 TGTGCCAGCAGCCTGACAGGGGAGGAGACCCAGTTCTTC CASSLTGEETQFF
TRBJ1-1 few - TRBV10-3 TGTGCCATCAGTGAGGAGGAGAACACTGAAGCTTTCTTT CAISEEENTEAFF
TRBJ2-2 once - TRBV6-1 TGTGCCAGCAGTCAAGGCGCAGGGGTCTACACCGGGGAGCTGTTTTTT CASSQGAGVYTGELFF
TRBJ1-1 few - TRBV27 TGTGCCAGCAGTCCAACGGGGCTCATGAACACTGAAGCTTTCTTT CASSPTGLMNTEAFF
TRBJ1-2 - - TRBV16 TGTGCCAGCAGCCAGGGGGCGCTTGGCTATGGCTACACCTTC CASSQGALGYGYTF
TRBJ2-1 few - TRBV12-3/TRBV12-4 TGTGCCAGCAGCCTAGGGGGGGCTGAGCAGTTCTTC CASSLGGAEQFF
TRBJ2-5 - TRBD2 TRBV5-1 TGCGCCAGCAGCTTGGATGTGACTAGCGCAAAGACCCAGTACTTC CASSLDVTSAKTQYF
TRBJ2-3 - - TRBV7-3 TGTGCCAGCAGCCCGGTGGGGAGTAACACAGATACGCAGTATTTT CASSPVGSNTDTQYF
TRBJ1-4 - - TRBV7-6 TGTGCCAGCAGCTTACGGAGGGGAGGGGAAAAACTGTTTTTT CASSLRRGGEKLFF
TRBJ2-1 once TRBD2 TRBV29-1 TGCAGCGTTGATTTGGCGGGAGCGAATGAGCAGTTCTTC CSVDLAGANEQFF
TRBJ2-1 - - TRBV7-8 TGTGCCAGCAGCTTTGTGGGGAGCCCCTACAATGAGCAGTTCTTC CASSFVGSPYNEQFF
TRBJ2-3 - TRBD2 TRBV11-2 TGTGCCAGCAGCTTATCCCCTAGCGGGGGTTTGGATACGCAGTATTTT CASSLSPSGGLDTQYF
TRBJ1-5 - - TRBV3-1 TGTGCCAGCAGCCAAGATTGGACCAATCAGCCCCAGCATTTT CASSQDWTNQPQHF
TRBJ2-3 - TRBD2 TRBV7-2 TGTGCCAGCAGCTTAGCGCCCCGGGCGGGGGGTCCAGATACGCAGTATTTT CASSLAPRAGGPDTQYF
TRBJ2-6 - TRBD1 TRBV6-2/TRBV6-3 TGTGCCAGCAGAGACCGGGACAGGGGGGCTGGGGCCAACGTCCTGACTTTC CASRDRDRGAGANVLTF
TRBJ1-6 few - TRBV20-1 TGCAGTGCTAGAGATGGGGGGCTCTCACCCCTCCACTTT CSARDGGLSPLHF
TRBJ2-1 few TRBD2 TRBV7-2 TGTGCCAGCAGCATGGCTAGCGGATCCTACAATGAGCAGTTCTTC CASSMASGSYNEQFF